The 13 T cell receptor beta chains presented below share a single source sample, sequenced in a study of blood T cell repertoires in COVID-19. Generated by immunoSEQ multiplex PCR, the TCRdb table keeps only in-frame clones and is missing some. In the table there are fewer than 250,000 clones, less than 90% of which are singletons. Input material: peripheral blood. Every receptor here comes from a man between 40 and 49 years old with acute or convalescent COVID-19.

The rearrangement uses TRBV6-1 and TRBJ2-7, with D possibly TRBD2 on 5 matching bases. Germline values: CDR1 MNHNS, CDR2 SASEGT. The CDR3 totals 15 residues. V lost 2 bases and J 7 bases, leaving 18 bases between the germline ends. The CDR3 DNA is TGTGCCAGCAGTGAATACCCAACCGGGGATTGGGAGCAGTACTTC. It yields the protein CASSEYPTGDWEQYF.

V and J are TRBV7-2 and TRBJ2-7, with no clear D. This CDR3 region has 11 residues. Germline CDR1 SGHTA, CDR2 FQGNSA. Trimming pared 4 bases from V and 4 bases from J, leaving 5 bases between. CDR3 DNA sequence: TGTGCCAGCAGCTGGGCTTACGAGCAGTACTTC. It specifies CASSWAYEQYF.

The genes are TRBV30 and TRBJ1-6; D call uncertain. V was trimmed by 4 bases and J by 9 bases, leaving 16 bases between them. The CDR3 is 14 amino acids. Germline CDR1 reads GTSNPN; CDR2 reads SVGIG (reference sequence). The CDR3 spells CAWKPGSHSSPLHF. The CDR3 DNA sequence: TGTGCCTGGAAGCCGGGGTCCCACTCTTCACCCCTCCACTTT.

The rearrangement uses TRBV6-2 or TRBV6-3 and TRBJ2-7, with a weak D call TRBD2 (7 bases). V dropped 2 bases and J dropped 3 bases, with 11 bases sitting between them. This CDR3 is built from 14 residues. CDR1 MNHEY and CDR2 SVGEGT come from the germline V gene. DNA of the CDR3: TGTGCCAGCAGTTACGGGGGCGGGAGCTACGAGCAGTACTTC. As protein: CASSYGGGSYEQYF.

The CDR3 sequence: CASSAQKGTGAHNEQFF. CDR3 coding DNA: TGCGCCAGCAGCGCTCAGAAGGGGACAGGGGCCCACAATGAGCAGTTCTTC. The chain combines TRBV4-3 with TRBJ2-1; 10 bases are shared with TRBD1. Trimming took 5 bases from V and 5 from J; bases not matched to a gene: 12. Germline V lookup: CDR1 LGHNA, CDR2 YSLEER. CDR3 length equals 17 residues.

This chain connects TRBV6-1 to TRBJ1-5; D is unclear. CDR3 size: 14 residues. CDR1 and CDR2 (germline): MNHNS, SASEGT. The V gene lost 2 bases and the J gene lost 0 bases, with 5 bases spanning the gap. In nucleotides, the CDR3 is TGTGCCAGCAGTGAAATCGGTAGCAATCAGCCCCAGCATTTT. This encodes CASSEIGSNQPQHF.

The chain recombines TRBV5-1 with TRBJ1-1, with 8 bases identical to TRBD1. The CDR3 spans 14 residues. The germline V gene has CDR1 SGHRS and CDR2 YFSETQ. Trimming cost V 4 bases and J 4 bases; bases outside gene matches: 6. The CDR3 protein is CASSLGQGGTEAFF. The CDR3 region has the DNA TGCGCCAGCAGCCTTGGACAGGGAGGCACTGAAGCTTTCTTT.

The rearrangement uses TRBV11-3 and TRBJ2-2; 7 nucleotides agree with TRBD1. Germline V lookup: CDR1 SGHNT, CDR2 YENEEA. With 5 bases clipped from V and 1 base from J, the junction kept 4 bases outside the gene matches. The CDR3 has 15 amino acids. The CDR3 loop is CASSQWTGNTGELFF. CDR3 DNA: TGTGCCAGCAGCCAATGGACAGGGAACACCGGGGAGCTGTTTTTT.

In this sample, this clone turned up a few times. The CDR3 sequence: CASSLWGQASNQPQHF. The DNA for the CDR3 is TGTGCCAGCAGTCTATGGGGACAGGCTAGCAATCAGCCCCAGCATTTT. The rearrangement links TRBV27 to TRBJ1-5, with TRBD1 matching 8 bases. Germline assignment: CDR1 MNHEY and CDR2 SMNVEV (reference sequence). There are 16 residues in the CDR3. V was pared by 5 bases and J by 0 bases, with 6 bases of the junction left unmatched.

This chain connects TRBV4-2 to TRBJ2-2, with 7 positions matching TRBD1. This CDR3 comprises 16 residues. Germline CDR1 is LGHNA and CDR2 is YNFKEQ. V shed 1 base and J 4 bases; nucleotides not matched to a gene: 6. As DNA, the CDR3 is TGTGCCAGCAGCCAAGTAACAGGGGACGCCACCGGGGAGCTGTTTTTT. Its translation is CASSQVTGDATGELFF.

The rearrangement joins TRBV24-1 to TRBJ2-1; 7 bases match TRBD2. From germline, CDR1 is KGHDR and CDR2 SFDVKD. V was clipped by 4 bases and J by 3 bases; unmatched bases: 5. There are 15 residues in the CDR3. This CDR3 reads CATSEPSGVYNEQFF. CDR3 nucleotides: TGTGCCACCAGTGAGCCTAGCGGAGTCTACAATGAGCAGTTCTTC.

The chain recombines TRBV7-8 with TRBJ1-5; the match to TRBD1 covers 7 bases. CDR1 is SGHVS and CDR2 is FQNEAQ in the germline V gene. J gave up 6 bases and V 0 bases, and 2 bases lay outside the gene matches. This CDR3 contains 14 residues. The CDR3, as DNA: TGTGCCAGCAGCTTAGCAGGGGGCGGTCAGCCCCAGCATTTT. Its translation: CASSLAGGGQPQHF. Combining the CDR3 with reference TRBV7-8 and TRBJ1-5 gives the whole variable domain GAGVSQSPRYKVAKRGQDVALRCDPISGHVSLFWYQQALGQGPEFLTYFQNEAQLDKSGLPSDRFFAERPEGSVSTLKIQRTQQEDSAVYLCASSLAGGGQPQHFGDGTRLSIL.

V is TRBV10-3 and J is TRBJ2-7; perhaps TRBD2 as D (5 bases). Germline CDR1 is ENHRY and CDR2 is SYGVKD. V was cut by 4 bases and J by 0 bases, with 7 bases left in between. The length of the CDR3 is 13 residues. The CDR3 sequence is CAISGTSSYEQYF. The CDR3 nucleotides read TGTGCCATCAGTGGGACTTCCTCCTACGAGCAGTACTTC.